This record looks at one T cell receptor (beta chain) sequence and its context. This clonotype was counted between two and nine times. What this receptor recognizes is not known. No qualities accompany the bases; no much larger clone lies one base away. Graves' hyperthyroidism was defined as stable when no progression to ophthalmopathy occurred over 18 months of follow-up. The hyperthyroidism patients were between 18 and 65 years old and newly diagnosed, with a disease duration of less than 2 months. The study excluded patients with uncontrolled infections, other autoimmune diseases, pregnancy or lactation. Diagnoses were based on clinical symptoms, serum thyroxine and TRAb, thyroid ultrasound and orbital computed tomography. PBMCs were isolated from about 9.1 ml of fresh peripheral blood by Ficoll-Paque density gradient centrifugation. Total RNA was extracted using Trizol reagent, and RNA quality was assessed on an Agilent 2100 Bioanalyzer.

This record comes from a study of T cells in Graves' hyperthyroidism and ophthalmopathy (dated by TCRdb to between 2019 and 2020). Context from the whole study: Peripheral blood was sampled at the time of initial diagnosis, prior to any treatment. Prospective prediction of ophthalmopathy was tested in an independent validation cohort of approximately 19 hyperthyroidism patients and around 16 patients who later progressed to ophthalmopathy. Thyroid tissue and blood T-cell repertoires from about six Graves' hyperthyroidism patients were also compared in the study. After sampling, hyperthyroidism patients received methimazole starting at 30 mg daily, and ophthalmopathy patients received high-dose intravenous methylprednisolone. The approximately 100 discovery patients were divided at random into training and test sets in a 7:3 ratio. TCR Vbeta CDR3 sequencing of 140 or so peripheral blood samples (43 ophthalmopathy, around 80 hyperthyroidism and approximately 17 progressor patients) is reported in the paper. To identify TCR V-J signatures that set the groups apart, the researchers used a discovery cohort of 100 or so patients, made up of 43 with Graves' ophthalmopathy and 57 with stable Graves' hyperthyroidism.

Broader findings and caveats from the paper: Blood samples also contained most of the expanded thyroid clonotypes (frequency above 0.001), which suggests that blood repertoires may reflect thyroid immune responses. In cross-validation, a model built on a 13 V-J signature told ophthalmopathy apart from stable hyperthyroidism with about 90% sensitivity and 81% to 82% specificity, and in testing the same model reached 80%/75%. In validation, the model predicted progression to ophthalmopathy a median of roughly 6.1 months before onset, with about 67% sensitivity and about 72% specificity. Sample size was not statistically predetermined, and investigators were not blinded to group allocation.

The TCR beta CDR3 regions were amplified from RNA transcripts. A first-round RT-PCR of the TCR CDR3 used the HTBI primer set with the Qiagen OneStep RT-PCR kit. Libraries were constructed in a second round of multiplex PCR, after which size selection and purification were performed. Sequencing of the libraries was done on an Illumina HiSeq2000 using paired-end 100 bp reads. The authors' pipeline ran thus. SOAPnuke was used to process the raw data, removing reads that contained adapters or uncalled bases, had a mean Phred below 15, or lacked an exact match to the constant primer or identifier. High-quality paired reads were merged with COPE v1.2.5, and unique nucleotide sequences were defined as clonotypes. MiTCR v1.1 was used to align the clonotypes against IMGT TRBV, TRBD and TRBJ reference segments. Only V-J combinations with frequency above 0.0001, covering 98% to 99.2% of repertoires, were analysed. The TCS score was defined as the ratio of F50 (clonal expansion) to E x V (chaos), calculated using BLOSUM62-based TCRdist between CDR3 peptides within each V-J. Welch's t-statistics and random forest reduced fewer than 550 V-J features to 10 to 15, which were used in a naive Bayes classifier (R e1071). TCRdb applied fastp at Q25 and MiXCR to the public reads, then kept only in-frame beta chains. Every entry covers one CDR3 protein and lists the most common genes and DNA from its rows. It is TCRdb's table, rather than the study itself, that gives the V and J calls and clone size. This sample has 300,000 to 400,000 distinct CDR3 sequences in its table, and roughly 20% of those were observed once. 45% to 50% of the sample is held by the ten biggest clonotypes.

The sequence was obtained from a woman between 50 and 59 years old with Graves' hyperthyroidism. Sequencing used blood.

The nucleotide sequence is given as TGTGCCAGCAGCCAAAGCGGCGGGACGGTAAAAAACATTCAGTACTTC. This translates into CASSQSGGTVKNIQYF. The rearrangement combines TRBV11-2 with TRBJ2-4; the D region possibly corresponds to TRBD2 (6 bases align). V loses 5 bases, J loses 4 bases, and the germline ends lie 18 bases apart. Including cysteine and phenylalanine, the CDR3 has 16 amino acids. This entry keeps only the CDR3 DNA: 48 bases, framed from base 1. The CDR1 and CDR2 encoded by the germline V gene are SGHAT and FQNNGV.